This T cell receptor (beta chain) was identified during a study of technical replicates of blood from a few donors. Trimming removed 0 bases at V and 4 bases at J, with 12 bases between. In germline, CDR1 is MNHNS, CDR2 SASEGT. CDR3 length: 15 residues. Using immunoSEQ multiplex PCR, the repertoire was profiled, and TCRdb retains in-frame clones only, with some absent. The sample has about 70,000 clones, about 94% seen once. The receptor was isolated from a human donor in good health. The V and J genes are TRBV6-1 and TRBJ1-2, with D possibly being TRBD1 (5 bases). Input material: T cells isolated from PBMCs. For the CDR3, the DNA is TGTGCCAGCAGTGAAGCTGAGGGACTCCTCTATGGCTACACCTTC. Its translation is CASSEAEGLLYGYTF.